The TCR beta chain described here comes from a study of shared clonotypes between healthy human individuals. The study, taken as a whole, reports: Generation probabilities were higher for clonotypes shared across all four sorted-subset donors than for unshared ones.

In the sorted-subset replicate PCRs, 200 ng DNA, 30,000 or so T cell genomes, was used. The repertoire was sequenced with immunoSEQ multiplex PCR; TCRdb's copy has only in-frame clones and lacks some. The repertoire holds about 980,000 clones, around 80% seen once, with about 1.5% in the top ten. Trimming left V 3 bases short and J 6 bases short, with 7 bases between. The CDR3 is 12 amino acids. CDR1 and CDR2 from the germline V gene are SNHLY and FYNNEI. Points on this clone: Its matching antigen is unknown. In the same sample, other DNA sequences code for this CDR3.

Material for sequencing was memory CD4+ T cells sorted from blood. Subset described: CD45RA-negative fraction. This clonotype was sampled from a man between 18 and 35 years old in good health. This chain links TRBV2 with TRBJ2-3, with no clear D. CDR3 DNA: TGTGCCAGCAGTGATTTGGGGGATACGCAGTATTTT. The encoded protein is CASSDLGDTQYF.